This entry describes one T cell receptor beta chain. Antigen unknown. The CDR3 runs 16 residues. Trimming removed 4 bases at V and 4 bases at J, with 16 bases between. Germline V CDR1 and CDR2: LGHNA, YNFKEQ. The data are from a study of cytomegalovirus exposure and HLA in healthy donors. Whole-study results and caveats: Only CMV serostatus was available as immune exposure information.

PCR used 60 Vbeta primers and 13 Jbeta primers. Assay used: immunoSEQ multiplex PCR; TCRdb lists only in-frame clones, some missing. The repertoire consists of tens of thousands of clones, with just under 85% occurring once and the leading ten covering over 1.5%. Sequences were obtained from PBMCs. The clonotype originates from a man aged 35 to 55 in good health and CMV-seronegative. The V call is TRBV4-2, the J call TRBJ2-2, with D possibly matching TRBD1 (6 bases). CDR3 DNA sequence: TGTGCCAGCAGCCGCGGCCGGACAGCCCCCACCGGGGAGCTGTTTTTT. This codes for CASSRGRTAPTGELFF.